The 22 T cell receptor beta chains below were found in one sample sequenced in a study of blood T cell repertoires in COVID-19. Data came from immunoSEQ multiplex PCR; TCRdb stores just in-frame clones and leaves some out. This sample yields approximately 29,000 clones, of which about 92% are seen a single time; about 0.8% belongs to the top ten. Sequenced material: peripheral blood. The receptors were gathered from a woman between 65 and 79 years old with COVID-19, enrolled during active disease.

The gene calls are TRBV9 and TRBJ2-1, with TRBD2 identical over 8 bases. Germline values: CDR1 SGDLS, CDR2 YYNGEE. CDR3 length: 15 amino acids. Trimming removed 4 bases from V and 9 bases from J; junction bases left unmatched: 12. The chain's CDR3 is CASSPPGLERGEQFF. DNA of the CDR3: TGTGCCAGCAGCCCCCCGGGACTAGAACGCGGTGAGCAGTTCTTC.

The V gene is TRBV19, the J gene TRBJ2-2, with 7 positions matching TRBD2. This CDR3 is built from 16 residues. Germline V gene lookup returns CDR1 LNHDA and CDR2 SQIVND (reference sequence). The J segment lost 5 bases and the V segment lost 6 bases, leaving 12 bases of the junction unmatched. The CDR3 loop is CASRAGEGLFTGELFF. Written as DNA, the CDR3 is TGTGCCAGTAGGGCGGGAGAAGGGCTTTTTACCGGGGAGCTGTTTTTT.

The rearrangement links TRBV9 to TRBJ2-2; no clear D gene. The CDR3 spans 14 residues. V was trimmed by 7 bases and J by 0 bases, leaving 10 bases between them. Germline V gives CDR1 SGDLS, CDR2 YYNGEE. The CDR3 DNA sequence: TGTGCCAGCGAGTCAAGAACGAACACCGGGGAGCTGTTTTTT. This codes for CASESRTNTGELFF.

The chain is built from TRBV21-1 and TRBJ2-1; TRBD1 reflects the table's D call only, with no check against the DNA. TRBV21-1 has pseudogene status. The CDR3 extends over 14 amino acids. The CDR3 nucleotides read TGTGCCAGCAGCAATCATCCAGGGGACAATGAGCAGTTCTTC. Residues: CASSNHPGDNEQFF.

The chain is built from TRBV30 and TRBJ2-5; TRBD1 might be the D (6 bases). The germline gives CDR1 GTSNPN, CDR2 SVGIG (reference sequence). This CDR3 has 14 amino acids. The V gene lost 2 bases and the J gene lost 0 bases, with 10 bases spanning the gap. CDR3 amino acids: CAWSIGQYQETQYF. Written as DNA, the CDR3 is TGTGCCTGGAGTATCGGACAGTACCAAGAGACCCAGTACTTC.

The rearrangement links TRBV6-2 or TRBV6-3 to TRBJ2-1, with TRBD1 as a possible D gene (6 bases). CDR1 is MNHEY and CDR2 is SVGEGT in the germline V gene. With 4 bases removed from V and 1 base from J, the gap between germline ends came to 11 bases. The CDR3 length is 15 residues. In DNA, the CDR3 is TGTGCCAGCAGTTCAACAGGGAGATCCTACAATGAGCAGTTCTTC. Protein: CASSSTGRSYNEQFF.

In this sample, this clone turned up once. The rearrangement joins TRBV19 to TRBJ1-1; maybe TRBD1 (5 bases). CDR1 is LNHDA and CDR2 is SQIVND in the germline V gene (reference sequence). V was clipped by 3 bases and J by 9 bases, with 17 bases between them. This CDR3 contains 14 residues. In DNA form, the CDR3 reads TGTGCCAGTAGTATGGGGAAGACAGCAATACAAGCTTTCTTT. Its translation: CASSMGKTAIQAFF. The full variable domain, completed using reference TRBV19 and TRBJ1-1, is DGGITQSPKYLFRKEGQNVTLSCEQNLNHDAMYWYRQDPGQGLRLIYYSQIVNDFQKGDIAEGYSVSREKKESFPLTVTSAQKNPTAFYLCASSMGKTAIQAFFGQGTRLTVV.

The chain employs TRBV10-1 and TRBJ2-2; D is possibly TRBD2 (5 bases). CDR3 size: 13 residues. The germline gives CDR1 WNHNN, CDR2 SYGVQD (reference sequence). V lost 2 bases and J lost 5, with 6 bases in between. CDR3 residues: CASSEPGTGELFF. The CDR3 bases are TGCGCCAGCAGTGAGCCGGGAACCGGGGAGCTGTTTTTT.

On this clone itself: A read error may produce the germline difference seen at one junction end. J is TRBJ2-7 and V is TRBV28; D possibly corresponds to TRBD1 (5 bases). The germline gives CDR1 MDHEN, CDR2 SYDVKM. The CDR3 sequence is 14 residues long. This CDR3 is CAGSRGVGSYEQYF. Written as DNA, the CDR3 is TGTGCCGGCAGTAGGGGCGTTGGCTCCTACGAGCAGTACTTC.

The chain recombines TRBV10-3 with TRBJ2-5; D possibly corresponds to TRBD2 (6 bases). This CDR3 comprises 17 residues. Per the germline V gene, CDR1 is ENHRY and CDR2 is SYGVKD. Trimming removed 0 bases from V and 5 bases from J, with 19 bases in between. CDR3 in DNA: TGTGCCATCAGTGAGTCCTCTGGACGGGGAGGAGGGGAGACCCAGTACTTC. Amino acids: CAISESSGRGGGETQYF.

This clone was observed once. V gene TRBV9 combines with J gene TRBJ2-1, with 10 bases aligning to TRBD2. Germline-derived CDR1 and CDR2 are SGDLS and YYNGEE. This CDR3 is 12 amino acids long. The V segment lost 5 bases and the J segment 10 bases; nucleotides outside the gene matches: 3. CDR3 coding DNA: TGTGCCAGCAGACCACTAGCGGGGGAGCAGTTCTTC. The encoded protein is CASRPLAGEQFF.

This clone was seen only once. The rearrangement joins TRBV6-5 to TRBJ2-3; 7 bases map to TRBD2. This CDR3 has 14 amino acids. Germline CDR1 is MNHEY and CDR2 is SVGAGI. The junction had 13 bases not matched to a gene; V was cut back by 8 bases and J by 8 bases. The CDR3 DNA is TGTGCCAGCCGGCCCGGGACTAACCGGGGTACGCAGTATTTT. Residues: CASRPGTNRGTQYF.

The chain couples TRBV6-2 or TRBV6-3 to TRBJ2-5; maybe TRBD2 (6 bases). V gave up 2 bases and J gave up 5 bases, with 12 bases separating them. CDR1 is MNHEY, CDR2 SVGEGT, per germline. CDR3 length: 14 amino acids. CDR3 sequence reads: CASSYPLGGETQYF. Written as DNA, the CDR3 is TGTGCCAGCAGTTACCCGTTGGGAGGCGAGACCCAGTACTTC.

This sequence joins TRBV11-1 and TRBJ2-3; TRBD2 is a possible D gene (5 bases). Germline lookup yields CDR1 SGHAT and CDR2 FQDESV (reference sequence). CDR3 size: 15 residues. Trimming stripped 1 base from V and 0 bases from J, with 8 bases between. As DNA, the CDR3 is TGTGCCAGCAGCTTAGACGGGATTAGCACAGATACGCAGTATTTT. Amino acids: CASSLDGISTDTQYF.

V gene TRBV4-2 combines with J gene TRBJ2-2; D not certain. Germline V gene sequence: CDR1 LGHNA, CDR2 YNFKEQ. Trimming took off 0 bases at V and 8 bases at J, with 10 bases between the two ends. The CDR3 extends over 14 amino acids. CDR3 bases: TGTGCCAGCAGCCAAGAAACAGTAACTGGGGAGCTGTTTTTT. Protein: CASSQETVTGELFF.

The chain joins TRBV5-1 to TRBJ1-1, with 9 nucleotides matching TRBD1. Germline trimming cut 4 bases from V and 1 base from J; bases unmatched to any gene: 2. The CDR3 covers 14 residues. Germline values: CDR1 SGHRS, CDR2 YFSETQ. In nucleotides, the CDR3 is TGCGCCAGCAGCAGGACAGGGGAGAACACTGAAGCTTTCTTT. Amino acid sequence: CASSRTGENTEAFF.

This clone was counted once. The chain couples TRBV29-1 to TRBJ2-7; D is ambiguous. The V gene's germline CDR1 is SQVTM and CDR2 ANQGSEA. V was cut by 4 bases and J by 3 bases, with 7 bases left in between. The CDR3 has 11 amino acids. The CDR3 region is CSVGTYYEQYF. The DNA for the CDR3 is TGCAGCGTTGGAACATACTACGAGCAGTACTTC.

The chain employs TRBV19 and TRBJ2-2; TRBD1 is a possible D gene (6 bases). The germline CDR1 and CDR2 sequences are LNHDA and SQIVND (reference sequence). V was clipped by 2 bases and J by 1 base, with 20 bases between them. The CDR3 spans 19 residues. The CDR3 DNA reads as TGTGCCAGTAGTATAACCGGGACACCCGGATATGGGAACACCGGGGAGCTGTTTTTT. Translated: CASSITGTPGYGNTGELFF.

This clone appeared once. The CDR3, as DNA: TGTGCCAGCAGCAGGTGGGCAGAGAACACTGAAGCTTTCTTT. Translating gives CASSRWAENTEAFF. The gene calls are TRBV11-2 and TRBJ1-1; no definite D call. V lost 5 bases and J 1 base, leaving 11 bases between the germline ends. Per germline, CDR1 SGHAT and CDR2 FQNNGV. The CDR3 has 14 amino acids.

The gene calls are TRBV5-5 and TRBJ2-3, with a possible D match to TRBD2 (7 bases). The CDR3 totals 15 residues. Per the germline V gene, CDR1 is SGHKS and CDR2 is YYEKEE (reference sequence). Trimming cost V 4 bases and J 3 bases, with 15 bases left between them. As DNA, the CDR3 is TGTGCCAGCAGCCCTCTCAAGGGGGGGACAGATACGCAGTATTTT. It encodes CASSPLKGGTDTQYF. The full variable domain, completed using reference TRBV5-5 and TRBJ2-3, is DAGVTQSPTHLIKTRGQQVTLRCSPISGHKSVSWYQQVLGQGPQFIFQYYEKEERGRGNFPDRFSARQFPNYSSELNVNALLLGDSALYLCASSPLKGGTDTQYFGPGTRLTVL.

CDR3 in DNA: TGTGCCAGCAGCCTAAGACAGGGGGATAATTCACCCCTCCACTTT. Protein sequence: CASSLRQGDNSPLHF. This chain joins TRBV14 and TRBJ1-6; the match to TRBD1 covers 9 bases. In germline, CDR1 is SGHDN, CDR2 FVKESK. The CDR3 runs 15 residues. V was clipped by 4 bases and J by 5 bases; unmatched bases: 3.

This sequence joins TRBV29-1 and TRBJ1-1, with D hard to call. V was trimmed by 1 base and J by 1 base, leaving 7 bases between them. The CDR3 is made up of 13 amino acids. Germline loops: CDR1 SQVTM, CDR2 ANQGSEA. Here the CDR3 reads CSVEVTPNTEAFF. CDR3 coding DNA: TGCAGCGTTGAAGTTACTCCGAACACTGAAGCTTTCTTT.